What follows are 11 T cell receptor beta chains derived from one specimen sequenced in a study of T-cell reconstitution after alpha-beta-depleted transplantation in children. TCRbeta library construction was performed incorporating unique molecular identifiers. TCRdb processed the PCR reads anew with MiXCR; each CDR3 protein has one entry. The data hold about 440,000 distinct CDR3 sequences, with approximately 42% observed a single time. Sequenced here: PBMCs, sampled before TCRalphabeta/CD19-depleted stem cell transplant. These receptors came from a girl aged 2-10 years with aplastic anemia, due to receive a stem cell transplant.

This clonotype has a single count. The V gene is TRBV28, the J gene TRBJ2-7, with 13 bases identical to TRBD2. Unmatched junction bases numbered 23, after V lost 8 bases and J lost 4 bases. Germline V lookup: CDR1 MDHEN, CDR2 SYDVKM. The CDR3 is made up of 20 amino acids. In nucleotides, the CDR3 is TGTGCCAGCGCCGGGATGAAATCGACTAGCGGGGGGCCTCCGCCATACGAGCAGTACTTC. As protein: CASAGMKSTSGGPPPYEQYF.

This rearrangement joins TRBV4-1 to TRBJ1-1, with D unresolved. V shed 0 bases and J shed 11 bases, with 10 bases lying between them. Germline V CDR1 and CDR2: MGHRA, YSYEKL. The CDR3 totals 12 residues. The DNA of the CDR3 is TGCGCCAGCAGCCAAGAGGGAAGGGCTGCTTTCTTT. Its protein product is CASSQEGRAAFF.

The chain links TRBV11-2 to TRBJ2-7; TRBD1 aligns across 7 bases. The CDR3 has 13 residues. CDR1 is SGHAT, CDR2 FQNNGV, per germline. The junction had 10 bases not matched to a gene; V was cut back by 5 bases and J by 9 bases. Here the CDR3 DNA reads TGTGCCAGCAGCATAGGGGACAGAGAGGCGCAGTACTTC. It codes for CASSIGDREAQYF.

Many counts were recorded for this clonotype. The V and J genes are TRBV6-1 and TRBJ1-5; the match to TRBD1 covers 7 bases. CDR1 is MNHNS and CDR2 is SASEGT in the germline V gene. Trimming took 6 bases from V and 1 from J; bases not matched to a gene: 3. The CDR3 loop spans 14 amino acids. The CDR3 sequence: CASRPQGSNQPQHF. The CDR3 nucleotides read TGTGCCAGCAGGCCACAGGGGAGCAATCAGCCCCAGCATTTT.

This chain uses TRBV14 with TRBJ2-7; D uncertain. CDR1 and CDR2 from the germline V gene are SGHDN and FVKESK. The V gene lost 5 bases and the J gene lost 3 bases, with 11 bases spanning the gap. The CDR3 is made up of 13 amino acids. CDR3 sequence: CASSESDLYEQYF. The CDR3 nucleotides are TGTGCCAGCAGCGAGAGTGATCTCTACGAGCAGTACTTC. The full variable domain, in which reference TRBV14 and TRBJ2-7 provide the parts outside the CDR3, is EAGVTQFPSHSVIEKGQTVTLRCDPISGHDNLYWYRRVMGKEIKFLLHFVKESKQDESGMPNNRFLAERTGGTYSTLKVQPAELEDSGVYFCASSESDLYEQYFGPGTRLTVT.

The chain combines TRBV7-9 with TRBJ2-3; D is undetermined. V was cut by 2 bases and J by 4 bases, with 16 bases left in between. The CDR3 totals 16 residues. In germline, CDR1 is SEHNR, CDR2 FQNEAQ (reference sequence). This CDR3 is CASSLMDDVGADTQYF. The CDR3 bases are TGTGCCAGCAGCTTAATGGATGATGTCGGAGCAGATACGCAGTATTTT.

This clonotype came up once. This sequence joins TRBV19 and TRBJ2-7; 7 nucleotides line up with TRBD2. Germline CDR1 is LNHDA and CDR2 is SQIVND (reference sequence). The CDR3 sequence is 14 residues long. V lost 5 bases and J lost 2; bases outside the gene matches: 6. CDR3: CASSRGDVAYEQYF. The CDR3 region has the DNA TGTGCCAGTAGTCGGGGGGACGTGGCCTACGAGCAGTACTTC.

In this sample, this clonotype turned up many times. The CDR3 bases are TGCGCCAGCAGCGAGGGTCTGGCAGCGTCTGAAGCTTTCTTT. It is translated as CASSEGLAASEAFF. This chain uses TRBV5-1 with TRBJ1-1; D unclear. Trimming removed 4 bases at V and 6 bases at J, with 16 bases between. Looked up from germline, CDR1 is SGHRS and CDR2 is YFSETQ. There are 14 residues in the CDR3.

This chain links TRBV3-1 with TRBJ2-3, with D hard to call. The CDR3 runs to 12 residues. Germline V gene lookup returns CDR1 LGHDT and CDR2 YNNKEL (reference sequence). The V and J ends lost 4 bases and 6 bases respectively, with 8 bases between them. CDR3 nucleotide sequence: TGTGCCAGCAGCCGCCTAAGCGATACGCAGTATTTT. This encodes CASSRLSDTQYF.

V usage is TRBV7-9 and J usage is TRBJ2-7; 7 bases fit TRBD1. Germline V gene lookup returns CDR1 SEHNR and CDR2 FQNEAQ (reference sequence). Losses at the gene ends were 5 bases for V and 0 bases for J; bases not matched to a gene: 10. The CDR3 covers 16 residues. The CDR3 sequence: CASSPRPGTDSYEQYF. The CDR3 DNA reads TGTGCCAGCAGCCCTCGGCCCGGGACAGACTCCTACGAGCAGTACTTC.

This clonotype was found many times. The chain has TRBV28 and TRBJ2-4; 10 bases fit TRBD1. Losses at the gene ends were 5 bases for V and 2 bases for J; bases not matched to a gene: 3. CDR1 and CDR2 from the germline V gene are MDHEN and SYDVKM. The CDR3 is 15 residues long. The CDR3 protein is CASSDRGLTKNIQYF. The CDR3 DNA reads as TGTGCCAGCAGTGACAGGGGGCTAACCAAAAACATTCAGTACTTC. Complete variable domain (other parts from reference TRBV28 and TRBJ2-4): DVKVTQSSRYLVKRTGEKVFLECVQDMDHENMFWYRQDPGLGLRLIYFSYDVKMKEKGDIPEGYSVSREKKERFSLILESASTNQTSMYLCASSDRGLTKNIQYFGAGTRLSVL.